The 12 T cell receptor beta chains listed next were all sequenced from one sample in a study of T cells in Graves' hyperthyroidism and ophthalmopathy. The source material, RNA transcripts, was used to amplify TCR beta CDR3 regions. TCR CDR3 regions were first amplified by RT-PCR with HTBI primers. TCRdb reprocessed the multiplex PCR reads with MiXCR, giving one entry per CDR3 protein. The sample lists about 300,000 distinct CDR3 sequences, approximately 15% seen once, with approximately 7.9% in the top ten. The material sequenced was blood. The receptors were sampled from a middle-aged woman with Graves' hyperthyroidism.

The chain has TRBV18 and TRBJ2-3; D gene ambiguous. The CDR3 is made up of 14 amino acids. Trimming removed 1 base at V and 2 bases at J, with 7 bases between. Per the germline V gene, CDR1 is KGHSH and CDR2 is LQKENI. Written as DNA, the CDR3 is TGTGCCAGCTCACCACGAGCCCTCACAGATACGCAGTATTTT. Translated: CASSPRALTDTQYF.

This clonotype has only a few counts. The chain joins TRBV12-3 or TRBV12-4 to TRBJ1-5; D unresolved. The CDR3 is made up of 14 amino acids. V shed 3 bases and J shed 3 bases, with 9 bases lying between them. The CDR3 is CASSFGDINQPQHF. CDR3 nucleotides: TGTGCCAGCAGTTTTGGAGACATCAATCAGCCCCAGCATTTT.

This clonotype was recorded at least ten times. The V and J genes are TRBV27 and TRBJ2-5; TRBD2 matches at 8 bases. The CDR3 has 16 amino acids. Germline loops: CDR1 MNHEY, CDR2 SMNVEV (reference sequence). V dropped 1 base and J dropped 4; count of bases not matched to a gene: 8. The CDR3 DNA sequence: TGTGCCAGCAGTTTATGGGCGGGAGGAAGGAGAGAGACCCAGTACTTC. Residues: CASSLWAGGRRETQYF.

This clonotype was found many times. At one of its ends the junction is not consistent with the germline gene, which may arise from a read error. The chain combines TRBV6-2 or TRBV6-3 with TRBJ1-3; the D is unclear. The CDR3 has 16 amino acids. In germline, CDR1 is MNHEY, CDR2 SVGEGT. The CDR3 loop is CASRPDTRHSGNTICF. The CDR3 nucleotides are TGTGCCAGCAGACCAGACACCCGCCACTCTGGAAACACCATATGTTTT.

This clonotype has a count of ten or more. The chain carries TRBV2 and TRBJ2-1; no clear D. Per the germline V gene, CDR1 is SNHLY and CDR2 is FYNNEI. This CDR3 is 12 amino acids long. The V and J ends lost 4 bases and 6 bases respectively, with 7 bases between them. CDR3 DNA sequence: TGTGCCAGCAGTGGGCAGGTCAATGAGCAGTTCTTC. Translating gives CASSGQVNEQFF.

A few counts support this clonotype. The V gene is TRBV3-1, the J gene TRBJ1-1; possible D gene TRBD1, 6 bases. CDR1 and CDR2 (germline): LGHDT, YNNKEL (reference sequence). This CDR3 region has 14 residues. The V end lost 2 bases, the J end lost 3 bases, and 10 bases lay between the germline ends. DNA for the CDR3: TGTGCCAGCAGCCAACGGGGGCTCGACACTGAAGCTTTCTTT. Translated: CASSQRGLDTEAFF.

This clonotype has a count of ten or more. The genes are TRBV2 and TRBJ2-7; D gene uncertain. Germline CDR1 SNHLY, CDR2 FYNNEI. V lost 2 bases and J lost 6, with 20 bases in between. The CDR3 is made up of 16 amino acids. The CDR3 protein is CASSEFKISPPGEQYF. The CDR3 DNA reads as TGTGCCAGCAGTGAATTTAAGATTTCCCCTCCGGGCGAGCAGTACTTC.

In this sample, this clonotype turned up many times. The CDR3 DNA reads TGTGCCAGCAGCACAGACACGGGAGGGCAGTTCTTC. Protein: CASSTDTGGQFF. This chain uses TRBV13 with TRBJ2-1, with 7 positions matching TRBD2. With 5 bases clipped from V and 12 bases from J, the junction kept 7 bases outside the gene matches. CDR1 PRHDT and CDR2 FYEKMQ come from the germline V gene (reference sequence). The CDR3 runs 12 residues.

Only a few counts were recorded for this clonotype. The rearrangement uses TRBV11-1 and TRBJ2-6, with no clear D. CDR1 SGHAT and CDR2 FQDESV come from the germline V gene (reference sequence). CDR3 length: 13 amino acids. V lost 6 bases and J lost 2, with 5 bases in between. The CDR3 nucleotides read TGTGCCAGCAGGGGAACTGGGGCCAACGTCCTGACTTTC. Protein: CASRGTGANVLTF.

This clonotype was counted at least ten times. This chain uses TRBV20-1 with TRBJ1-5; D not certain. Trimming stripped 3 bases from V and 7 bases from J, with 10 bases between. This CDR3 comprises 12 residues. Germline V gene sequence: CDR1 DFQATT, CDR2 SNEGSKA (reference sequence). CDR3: CSASTSAQPQHF. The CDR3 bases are TGCAGTGCTAGTACTTCAGCCCAGCCCCAGCATTTT.

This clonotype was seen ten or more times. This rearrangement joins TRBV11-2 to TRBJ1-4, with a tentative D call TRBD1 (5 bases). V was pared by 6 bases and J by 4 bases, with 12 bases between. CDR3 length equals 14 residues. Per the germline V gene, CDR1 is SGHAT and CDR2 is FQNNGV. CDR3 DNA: TGTGCCAGCAGTAGGGGCGAACTTAATGAAAAACTGTTTTTT. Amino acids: CASSRGELNEKLFF.

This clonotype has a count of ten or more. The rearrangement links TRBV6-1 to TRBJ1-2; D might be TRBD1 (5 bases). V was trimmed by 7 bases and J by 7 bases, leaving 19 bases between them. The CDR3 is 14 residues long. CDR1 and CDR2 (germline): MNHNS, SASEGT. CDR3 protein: CASTSTGTEAGYTF. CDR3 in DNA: TGTGCCAGCACCTCGACGGGGACCGAGGCTGGCTACACCTTC.